This T cell receptor beta chain was identified in a study of identical twins. Study findings and constraints: Beta clonotypes that were abundant in cord blood contained fewer insertions, a pattern absent from memory repertoires.

Worth noting for this clonotype: Its matching antigen is unknown.

The CDR3 sequence is 16 residues long. V dropped 4 bases and J dropped 1 base, with 16 bases sitting between them. Germline assignment: CDR1 MNHEY and CDR2 SVGEGT. MiXCR, run by TCRdb on the 5' RACE reads, gives a single entry per CDR3 protein. The repertoire holds about 500,000 distinct CDR3 sequences, with over 11% as singletons. The donors were all healthy and Caucasian. The data also belong to a second study, concerning yellow fever vaccine responses in identical twins. That source adds: The authors reported partly convergent, partly personalized vaccine responses in identical twins.

The sample comprised CD4+ T cells sorted from blood. This sequence originates from a young woman in good health. The chain combines TRBV6-2 or TRBV6-3 with TRBJ2-5; D perhaps matches TRBD2 (5 bases). The CDR3 here is CASSWGAGSLQETQYF. The CDR3 nucleotides read TGTGCCAGCAGTTGGGGAGCTGGGTCACTCCAAGAGACCCAGTACTTC.